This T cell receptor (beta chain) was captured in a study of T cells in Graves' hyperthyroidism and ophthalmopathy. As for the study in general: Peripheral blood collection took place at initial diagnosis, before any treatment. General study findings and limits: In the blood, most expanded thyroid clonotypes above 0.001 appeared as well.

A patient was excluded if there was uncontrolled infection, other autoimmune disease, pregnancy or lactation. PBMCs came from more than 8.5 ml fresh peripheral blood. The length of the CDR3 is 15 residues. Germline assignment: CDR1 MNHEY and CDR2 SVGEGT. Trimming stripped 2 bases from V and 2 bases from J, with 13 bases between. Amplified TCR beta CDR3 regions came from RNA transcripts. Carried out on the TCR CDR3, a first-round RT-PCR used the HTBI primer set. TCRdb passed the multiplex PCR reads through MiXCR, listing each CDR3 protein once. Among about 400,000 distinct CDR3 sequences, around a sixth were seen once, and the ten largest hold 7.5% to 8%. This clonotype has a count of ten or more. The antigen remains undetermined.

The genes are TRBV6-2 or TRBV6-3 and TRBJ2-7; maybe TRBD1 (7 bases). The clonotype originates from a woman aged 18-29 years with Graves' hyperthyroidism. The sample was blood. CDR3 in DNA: TGTGCCAGCAGTTACGGAGGGGGCCAAGCCTACGAGCAGTACTTC. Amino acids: CASSYGGGQAYEQYF.